Shown below are 25 T cell receptor beta chains from a single sample sequenced in a study of blood T cell repertoires in COVID-19. Sequencing was performed with immunoSEQ multiplex PCR; in TCRdb, only in-frame clones are kept and a portion is missing. The sample holds fewer than 200,000 clones; 84% are singletons and the top ten take less than 9%. The sequencing sample was made of peripheral blood. The receptor set was obtained from a man aged 40-50 years who had recovered from COVID-19.

This clone was found a few times. The rearrangement joins TRBV14 to TRBJ2-1, with D possibly being TRBD2 (6 bases). Trimming pared 1 base from V and 9 bases from J, leaving 13 bases between. The germline V gene has CDR1 SGHDN and CDR2 FVKESK. The CDR3 covers 14 residues. The CDR3 sequence: CASSQAGLVGEQFF. The CDR3 DNA sequence: TGTGCCAGCAGCCAAGCGGGACTGGTAGGTGAGCAGTTCTTC. The full variable domain, its missing parts supplied by reference TRBV14 and TRBJ2-1, is EAGVTQFPSHSVIEKGQTVTLRCDPISGHDNLYWYRRVMGKEIKFLLHFVKESKQDESGMPNNRFLAERTGGTYSTLKVQPAELEDSGVYFCASSQAGLVGEQFFGPGTRLTVL.

The chain has TRBV27 and TRBJ2-7, with D possibly being TRBD1 (5 bases). In germline, CDR1 is MNHEY, CDR2 SMNVEV (reference sequence). V lost 11 bases and J 4 bases, leaving 18 bases between the germline ends. CDR3 size: 13 residues. The CDR3 reads CASSQGLLYEQYF. As DNA, the CDR3 is TGTGCCTCCTCCCAGGGCTTACTTTACGAGCAGTACTTC.

V is TRBV4-3 and J is TRBJ2-3, with D possibly TRBD2 on 5 matching bases. Germline CDR1 reads LGHNA; CDR2 reads YSLEER. The V and J ends lost 4 bases and 7 bases respectively, with 27 bases between them. The length of the CDR3 is 18 residues. Here the CDR3 reads CASSRDLIRASRGYTQYF. CDR3 nucleotide sequence: TGCGCCAGCAGCCGAGATCTAATTAGGGCCTCCCGGGGTTATACGCAGTATTTT.

This rearrangement joins TRBV15 to TRBJ1-2; D possibly corresponds to TRBD1 (5 bases). The V end lost 0 bases, the J end lost 4 bases, and 15 bases lay between the germline ends. CDR1 and CDR2 (germline): LNHNV, YYDKDF (reference sequence). CDR3 length equals 16 residues. The CDR3 bases are TGTGCCACCAGCAGAGAAGAAGGGGTTAGTTTCTATGGCTACACCTTC. It encodes CATSREEGVSFYGYTF. Supplemented by reference TRBV15 and TRBJ1-2, the full variable domain reads DAMVIQNPRYQVTQFGKPVTLSCSQTLNHNVMYWYQQKSSQAPKLLFHYYDKDFNNEADTPDNFQSRRPNTSFCFLDIRSPGLGDTAMYLCATSREEGVSFYGYTFGSGTRLTVV.

The rearrangement links TRBV12-3 or TRBV12-4 to TRBJ2-1, with TRBD1 matching over 9 bases. The CDR3 runs 13 residues. Trimming took 5 bases from V and 8 from J; bases not matched to a gene: 4. As DNA, the CDR3 is TGTGCCAGCAGTCCGGGACAGGGCCATGAGCAGTTCTTC. Amino acids: CASSPGQGHEQFF.

In this sample, this clone turned up a few times. The genes are TRBV6-5 and TRBJ1-2; unclear D gene. The CDR3 has 15 amino acids. Between the trimmed V and J ends, which lost 4 bases and 4 bases, there was a span of 16 bases. The germline gives CDR1 MNHEY, CDR2 SVGAGI. CDR3 sequence (DNA): TGTGCCAGCAGTTTTCGACGGGGAACCCCCTATGGCTACACCTTC. It codes for CASSFRRGTPYGYTF.

The chain carries TRBV3-1 (or the pseudogene TRBV3-2) and TRBJ2-5; TRBD2 matches at 13 bases. The V gene end was trimmed by 4 bases and the J gene end by 6 bases; junction bases not matched to a gene: 8. CDR1 LGHDT and CDR2 YNNKEL come from the germline V gene (reference sequence). The CDR3 is made up of 16 amino acids. CDR3 nucleotides: TGTGCCAGCAGCCGACTAGCGGGAGGACGCTCAAAGACCCAGTACTTC. It encodes CASSRLAGGRSKTQYF.

This clone appeared a single time. This sequence joins TRBV19 and TRBJ2-7; 7 positions match TRBD1. Germline values: CDR1 LNHDA, CDR2 SQIVND (reference sequence). Trimming at V came to 9 bases and at J to 3 bases, leaving 11 bases not matched to a gene. The CDR3 sequence is 14 residues long. Here the CDR3 DNA reads TGTGCCAGCAGCACTGGACAGGCTTACTACGAGCAGTACTTC. Its translation is CASSTGQAYYEQYF.

The chain employs TRBV7-9 and TRBJ2-1; 10 bases are shared with TRBD1. This CDR3 is 15 amino acids long. Germline-derived CDR1 and CDR2 are SEHNR and FQNEAQ (reference sequence). V lost 4 bases, J lost 3 bases, and 3 bases stayed unmatched. The CDR3 spells CASSSDRGDYNEQFF. The DNA for the CDR3 is TGTGCCAGCAGCTCGGACAGGGGGGACTACAATGAGCAGTTCTTC.

The V and J genes are TRBV19 and TRBJ2-7; 7 positions match TRBD1. Looked up from germline, CDR1 is LNHDA and CDR2 is SQIVND (reference sequence). CDR3 length: 14 amino acids. Trimming removed 5 bases from V and 0 bases from J; junction bases left unmatched: 4. CDR3: CASSQDRYSYEQYF. The CDR3 DNA sequence: TGTGCCAGTAGTCAGGACAGGTACTCCTACGAGCAGTACTTC.

This clone was observed once. The chain joins TRBV6-2 or TRBV6-3 to TRBJ1-1, with 7 bases identical to TRBD1. The CDR3 length is 15 residues. Germline CDR1 and CDR2: MNHEY and SVGEGT. V trimming: 2 bases; J trimming: 6 bases; junction bases outside the gene matches: 9. For the CDR3, the DNA is TGTGCCAGCAGTTACGGAGGGCAGGGGGTGCCTGAAGCTTTCTTT. It yields the protein CASSYGGQGVPEAFF.

The genes are TRBV10-3 and TRBJ2-7; weak D call: TRBD2 (6 bases). V dropped 4 bases and J dropped 0 bases, with 10 bases sitting between them. Germline assignment: CDR1 ENHRY and CDR2 SYGVKD. The CDR3 is 14 amino acids. CDR3 protein: CAISGTTHSYEQYF. CDR3 sequence (DNA): TGTGCCATCAGTGGGACTACCCACTCCTACGAGCAGTACTTC.

CDR3 loop: CASSQDQGNSNQPQHF. The CDR3 DNA is TGTGCCAGCAGCCAAGATCAGGGGAATAGCAATCAGCCCCAGCATTTT. The chain combines TRBV3-1 (or the pseudogene TRBV3-2) with TRBJ1-5; D perhaps matches TRBD1 (6 bases). Trimming stripped 0 bases from V and 0 bases from J, with 9 bases between. This CDR3 comprises 16 residues. CDR1 is LGHDT, CDR2 YNNKEL, per germline (reference sequence).

This sequence joins TRBV7-9 and TRBJ2-6, with D possibly TRBD1 on 6 matching bases. Trimming removed 7 bases from V and 13 bases from J, with 20 bases in between. Germline V gene lookup returns CDR1 SEHNR and CDR2 FQNEAQ (reference sequence). CDR3 length: 14 residues. This CDR3 is CASTQATGGRVLTF. Written as DNA, the CDR3 is TGTGCCAGCACCCAGGCGACAGGAGGTCGGGTCCTGACTTTC.

The rearrangement joins TRBV28 to TRBJ1-5; D is unresolved. The CDR3 contains 15 residues. V shed 7 bases and J shed 5 bases, with 18 bases lying between them. CDR1 and CDR2 from the germline V gene are MDHEN and SYDVKM. CDR3 in DNA: TGTGCCAGCACTCAGGTCGCAAAGAACTATCAGCCCCAGCATTTT. Its protein is CASTQVAKNYQPQHF. Together with reference TRBV28 and TRBJ1-5, the CDR3 gives the full variable domain: DVKVTQSSRYLVKRTGEKVFLECVQDMDHENMFWYRQDPGLGLRLIYFSYDVKMKEKGDIPEGYSVSREKKERFSLILESASTNQTSMYLCASTQVAKNYQPQHFGDGTRLSIL.

The chain carries TRBV4-2 and TRBJ1-2; D is unresolved. V was shortened by 0 bases and J by 4 bases, with 18 bases between the two germline ends. Germline V lookup: CDR1 LGHNA, CDR2 YNFKEQ. The CDR3 is 17 residues long. DNA of the CDR3: TGTGCCAGCAGCCAAGATGGCTCCACGGGGTTCGGCTATGGCTACACCTTC. It encodes CASSQDGSTGFGYGYTF.

The chain uses TRBV9 and TRBJ1-2; 9 nucleotides agree with TRBD1. Germline values: CDR1 SGDLS, CDR2 YYNGEE. This CDR3 is built from 14 residues. The trim removed 0 bases at V and 6 bases at J, leaving 3 bases unmatched. The CDR3, as DNA: TGTGCCAGCAGCGTAGCAGGACAGGGGCATGGCTACACCTTC. This codes for CASSVAGQGHGYTF.

CDR3 bases: TGTGCCACCGCGACAGTTTACAATGAGCAGTTCTTC. Its protein is CATATVYNEQFF. J is TRBJ2-1 and V is TRBV24-1; tentative D call: TRBD1 (5 bases). Germline loops: CDR1 KGHDR, CDR2 SFDVKD. The CDR3 contains 12 residues. The ends were cut back, 9 bases at V and 4 bases at J, with 9 bases in the middle.

V usage is TRBV3-1 (or the pseudogene TRBV3-2) and J usage is TRBJ1-2; a possible D gene is TRBD1 (6 bases). The CDR3 length is 13 residues. Germline V lookup: CDR1 LGHDT, CDR2 YNNKEL (reference sequence). V was trimmed by 5 bases and J by 7 bases, leaving 14 bases between them. The CDR3 region is CASSTSRGFGYTF. For the CDR3, the DNA is TGTGCCAGCAGCACCAGCAGGGGTTTTGGCTACACCTTC.

The V call is TRBV6-6, the J call TRBJ2-5, with 7 bases aligning to TRBD1. This CDR3 spans 15 amino acids. Germline V lookup: CDR1 MNHNY, CDR2 SVGAGI (reference sequence). The ends lost 5 bases at V and 1 base at J; junction bases unmatched: 7. In DNA, the CDR3 is TGTGCCAGCAGTGGGGGTAAGGGGGCCCAAGAGACCCAGTACTTC. As protein: CASSGGKGAQETQYF.

The chain employs TRBV29-1 and TRBJ2-7; no clear D gene. The germline CDR1 and CDR2 sequences are SQVTM and ANQGSEA. The V and J ends lost 7 bases and 0 bases respectively, with 13 bases between them. This CDR3 comprises 13 residues. The chain's CDR3 is CSAGLAGSYEQYF. The CDR3 DNA reads as TGCAGCGCTGGCCTGGCAGGCTCCTACGAGCAGTACTTC.

This chain links TRBV27 with TRBJ2-7, with 10 bases fitting TRBD1. The V and J ends lost 3 bases and 6 bases, in that order; junction bases with no gene match: 8. This CDR3 contains 15 residues. Germline V gene data show CDR1 as MNHEY and CDR2 as SMNVEV (reference sequence). The CDR3 nucleotides are TGTGCCAGCAGTTTGCTAGACAGGGGGCGCGGCGAGCAGTACTTC. The encoded protein is CASSLLDRGRGEQYF.

The chain is built from TRBV3-1 (or the pseudogene TRBV3-2) and TRBJ2-1, with D tentatively TRBD2 (5 bases). Germline CDR1 is LGHDT and CDR2 is YNNKEL (reference sequence). The CDR3 length is 13 residues. Trimming left V 8 bases short and J 6 bases short, with 14 bases between. CDR3 bases: TGTGCCAGCGTCGGGGAGTATCCCAATGAGCAGTTCTTC. This codes for CASVGEYPNEQFF.

The chain recombines TRBV2 with TRBJ2-4; 7 nucleotides align to TRBD2. V shed 9 bases, J shed 7 bases, and the junction held 6 bases outside the gene matches. This CDR3 region has 12 residues. Germline V gene data show CDR1 as SNHLY and CDR2 as FYNNEI. DNA for the CDR3: TGTGCCAGTGTACGGGGGGAGAACATTCAGTACTTC. Translation: CASVRGENIQYF.

This sequence joins TRBV6-5 and TRBJ2-1, with 7 bases identical to TRBD1. V trimming: 6 bases; J trimming: 4 bases; junction bases outside the gene matches: 9. The CDR3 runs 15 residues. The germline CDR1 and CDR2 sequences are MNHEY and SVGAGI. This chain's CDR3 is CASRWTGQTYNEQFF. DNA of the CDR3: TGTGCCAGCAGGTGGACAGGCCAGACATACAATGAGCAGTTCTTC.